This entry concerns a single TCR beta chain. Libraries were prepared by immunoSEQ multiplex PCR; TCRdb keeps only in-frame clonotypes and omits some of them. Of about 80,000 clones listed, about 94% are singletons. This specimen comes from a study of technical replicates of blood from a few donors. Sequencing input: T cells isolated from PBMCs. This receptor was taken from a human donor in good health.

Written as DNA, the CDR3 is TGTGCCAGCAGCCCCGGGACAGGGGGCCGCAATGAGCAGTTCTTC. Its protein product is CASSPGTGGRNEQFF. The genes are TRBV7-3 and TRBJ2-1; 12 bases are a match to TRBD1. J gave up 6 bases and V 5 bases, and 5 bases lay outside the gene matches. CDR1 and CDR2 from the germline V gene are SGHTA and FQGTGA. This CDR3 is 15 amino acids long.